This T cell receptor (beta chain) was captured in a study of T cell responses to AZD1222 COVID-19 vaccine. Regarding this clone: The antigen remains unidentified.

TCRdb's copy holds only in-frame clones and misses some; the assay was immunoSEQ multiplex PCR. The sample records about 200,000 clones, 88% being singletons. Overall study findings and caveats: In a largely white British group with more females than males, clonal diversity was possibly underestimated.

Germline lookup yields CDR1 SNHLY and CDR2 FYNNEI. The CDR3 loop spans 15 amino acids. Losses at the gene ends were 6 bases for V and 3 bases for J; bases not matched to a gene: 7. Sequenced material: peripheral blood, taken on day 0 of AZD1222 vaccination. The chain has TRBV2 and TRBJ2-7; 11 positions match TRBD1. The sequence was obtained from an adult in good health. The CDR3 nucleotides are TGTGCCAGCAGGGTGGGGACAGGGGGATACTACGAGCAGTACTTC. Translating it yields CASRVGTGGYYEQYF. Complete variable domain (other parts from reference TRBV2 and TRBJ2-7): EPEVTQTPSHQVTQMGQEVILRCVPISNHLYFYWYRQILGQKVEFLVSFYNNEISEKSEIFDDQFSVERPDGSNFTLKIRSTKLEDSAMYFCASRVGTGGYYEQYFGPGTRLTVT.